This entry lists 24 T cell receptor beta chains sequenced from one sample in a study of beta chain features in type 1 diabetes. Expressed TCRB transcripts were sequenced, since all the RNA that had been isolated was reverse transcribed. Assay used: immunoSEQ multiplex PCR; TCRdb lists only in-frame clones, some missing. The profile shows under 900,000 clones, 17% of them singletons. The sample comprised naive CD4+ T cells from blood. All receptors come from a woman younger than 35 in good health.

This chain uses TRBV20-1 with TRBJ1-1; unclear D gene. The CDR3 sequence is 8 residues long. CDR1 is DFQATT and CDR2 is SNEGSKA in the germline V gene (reference sequence). CDR3 loop: CIASEAFF. CDR3 bases: TGCATAGCGTCTGAAGCTTTCTTT.

Concerning this clone: Compared with germline, one end of the junction differs, possibly owing to a read error. V gene TRBV28 combines with J gene TRBJ1-2; D possibly corresponds to TRBD1 (5 bases). This CDR3 contains 16 residues. CDR1 and CDR2 from the germline V gene are MDHEN and SYDVKM. CDR3 region: CASRLWGRQRNYGYTF. CDR3 coding DNA: TGTGCCAGCAGATTATGGGGAAGACAGAGAAACTATGGCTACACCTTC.

V is TRBV28 and J is TRBJ2-2; 10 bases map to TRBD2. There are 15 residues in the CDR3. Germline V lookup: CDR1 MDHEN, CDR2 SYDVKM. With V trimmed by 8 bases and J by 4 bases, 7 bases remained unmatched. The CDR3 protein is CASVEAGGPTGELFF. For the CDR3, the DNA is TGTGCCAGCGTGGAAGCGGGAGGGCCCACCGGGGAGCTGTTTTTT.

This clone showed up just a few times. V is TRBV15 and J is TRBJ1-2, with TRBD1 identical over 10 bases. The CDR3 contains 16 residues. Germline values: CDR1 LNHNV, CDR2 YYDKDF (reference sequence). Germline trimming cut 3 bases from V and 4 bases from J; bases unmatched to any gene: 8. As DNA, the CDR3 is TGTGCCACCAGCAGGTCCGGGACAGGGGTTGCCTATGGCTACACCTTC. Translation: CATSRSGTGVAYGYTF.

A few counts support this clone. The chain joins TRBV4-3 to TRBJ1-6; D remains ambiguous. V was clipped by 0 bases and J by 6 bases, with 12 bases between them. Germline-derived CDR1 and CDR2 are LGHNA and YSLEER. There are 16 residues in the CDR3. The CDR3 sequence: CASSQDLWQANSPLHF. The CDR3 DNA follows: TGCGCCAGCAGCCAAGATCTCTGGCAGGCTAATTCACCCCTCCACTTT.

This chain connects TRBV5-1 to TRBJ2-1; 7 positions match TRBD2. Germline CDR1 reads SGHRS; CDR2 reads YFSETQ. The CDR3 covers 15 residues. V shed 0 bases and J 10 bases; nucleotides not matched to a gene: 10. The CDR3 here is CASSLGREAAAEQFF. CDR3 nucleotide sequence: TGCGCCAGCAGCTTGGGTCGGGAGGCCGCCGCGGAGCAGTTCTTC.

The chain employs TRBV9 and TRBJ2-5; D is unclear. The V gene lost 0 bases and the J gene lost 1 base, with 10 bases spanning the gap. This CDR3 contains 15 residues. CDR1 is SGDLS, CDR2 YYNGEE, per germline. CDR3: CASSVGPLVQETQYF. In DNA form, the CDR3 reads TGTGCCAGCAGCGTAGGGCCTCTGGTCCAAGAGACCCAGTACTTC.

This clone was detected a few times. J is TRBJ1-1 and V is TRBV6-5, with D uncertain. This CDR3 spans 12 amino acids. The V and J ends lost 10 bases and 4 bases respectively, with 13 bases between them. Germline V lookup: CDR1 MNHEY, CDR2 SVGAGI. The CDR3 DNA reads as TGTGCCACCCTATCCAGTTTCACTGAAGCTTTCTTT. As protein: CATLSSFTEAFF.

This clone was observed a handful of times. The genes are TRBV10-3 and TRBJ2-2; no reliable D call. Germline CDR1 is ENHRY and CDR2 is SYGVKD. The germline V and J ends were trimmed by 4 bases and 2 bases, with 5 bases remaining between them. CDR3 length: 13 residues. The CDR3 protein is CAISGYNTGELFF. The CDR3 DNA reads TGTGCCATCAGTGGGTATAACACCGGGGAGCTGTTTTTT.

The genes are TRBV5-1 and TRBJ2-1; 11 positions agree with TRBD2. Germline V gene sequence: CDR1 SGHRS, CDR2 YFSETQ. This CDR3 contains 16 residues. With V trimmed by 0 bases and J by 7 bases, 6 bases remained unmatched. The CDR3 sequence: CASSLGGTSGGNEQFF. The CDR3 DNA reads TGCGCCAGCAGCTTGGGGGGGACTAGCGGAGGTAATGAGCAGTTCTTC.

The chain links TRBV5-4 to TRBJ2-1, with TRBD1 identical over 10 bases. There are 17 residues in the CDR3. Looked up from germline, CDR1 is SGHNT and CDR2 is YYREEE (reference sequence). Losses at the gene ends were 0 bases for V and 5 bases for J; bases not matched to a gene: 8. CDR3 DNA sequence: TGTGCCAGCAGCTTGGGATCCGGGACAGGGGTCCACAATGAGCAGTTCTTC. This sequence encodes CASSLGSGTGVHNEQFF.

This clone was counted a single time. Other DNA sequences in this sample translate to the same CDR3. This rearrangement joins TRBV6-6 to TRBJ1-5; D perhaps matches TRBD1 (6 bases). Germline V gene data show CDR1 as MNHNY and CDR2 as SVGAGI (reference sequence). CDR3 length equals 14 residues. V lost 0 bases and J lost 4, with 7 bases in between. The CDR3 loop is CASSYSRGNQPQHF. In DNA, the CDR3 is TGTGCCAGCAGTTACTCCAGGGGAAATCAGCCCCAGCATTTT.

The chain is built from TRBV25-1 and TRBJ1-1; D possibly corresponds to TRBD1 (6 bases). The CDR3 runs to 14 residues. Between the trimmed V and J ends, which lost 6 bases and 7 bases, there was a span of 18 bases. CDR1 is MGHDK, CDR2 SYGVNS, per germline. CDR3 in amino acids: CASRDRQEWGEAFF. The CDR3 region has the DNA TGTGCCAGCAGGGATAGACAGGAGTGGGGTGAAGCTTTCTTT.

The chain employs TRBV7-6 and TRBJ2-3; the D gene is possibly TRBD1 (5 bases). V shed 5 bases and J shed 9 bases, with 9 bases lying between them. CDR1 and CDR2 from the germline V gene are SGHVS and FNYEAQ. The CDR3 totals 11 residues. The CDR3 loop reads CASSPDTTQYF. CDR3 in DNA: TGTGCCAGCAGCCCGGACACAACGCAGTATTTT.

The CDR3 protein is CASSEGLAGLEEQYF. The CDR3 bases are TGTGCCAGCAGCGAAGGACTAGCGGGACTAGAAGAGCAGTACTTC. The genes are TRBV7-2 and TRBJ2-7; 12 bases match TRBD2. The germline CDR1 and CDR2 sequences are SGHTA and FQGNSA. Trimming at V came to 5 bases and at J to 7 bases, leaving 9 bases not matched to a gene. This CDR3 contains 15 residues.

The CDR3 DNA sequence: TGTGCCACCCGACAGGGGTTACTCGGGGAGCTGTTTTTT. This gives the protein CATRQGLLGELFF. The rearrangement joins TRBV6-1 to TRBJ2-2, with 8 bases that match TRBD1. V lost 10 bases and J lost 7; bases outside the gene matches: 8. This CDR3 is built from 13 residues. Per the germline V gene, CDR1 is MNHNS and CDR2 is SASEGT.

This clone was counted many times. V and J are TRBV23-1 and TRBJ1-5; the match to TRBD1 covers 9 bases. TRBV23-1 is marked as an open reading frame, function uncertain. Trimming at V came to 3 bases and at J to 1 base, leaving 7 bases not matched to a gene. The CDR3 spans 17 residues. Here the CDR3 DNA reads TGCGCCAGCAGTCACACCTCGACAGGGGGAAGCAATCAGCCCCAGCATTTT. As protein: CASSHTSTGGSNQPQHF.

A remark on this clone: This CDR3 is also generated by other DNA sequences in the sample. The rearrangement uses TRBV2 and TRBJ2-3; D not certain. The CDR3 totals 14 residues. V lost 2 bases and J 6 bases, leaving 12 bases between the germline ends. Germline V gene data show CDR1 as SNHLY and CDR2 as FYNNEI. As DNA, the CDR3 is TGTGCCAGCAGTGAATGGACCCAGTACGATACGCAGTATTTT. Translation gives CASSEWTQYDTQYF.

The table lists this clone with a few counts. This sequence joins TRBV11-1 and TRBJ1-2; D might be TRBD1 (5 bases). Germline CDR1 reads SGHAT; CDR2 reads FQDESV (reference sequence). The CDR3 loop spans 15 amino acids. V was shortened by 5 bases and J by 6 bases, with 19 bases between the two germline ends. CDR3 residues: CASSARPDSGDGYTF. The CDR3 nucleotides are TGTGCCAGCAGCGCACGGCCCGACAGCGGCGATGGCTACACCTTC.

This clone was found a few times. V gene TRBV5-4 combines with J gene TRBJ2-1, with D unclear. The germline CDR1 and CDR2 sequences are SGHNT and YYREEE (reference sequence). Between the trimmed V and J ends, which lost 5 bases and 4 bases, there was a span of 16 bases. The CDR3 spans 15 residues. The CDR3 DNA sequence: TGTGCCAGCAGTAGCCGCGGTATGAGTTACAATGAGCAGTTCTTC. Its translation is CASSSRGMSYNEQFF.

In nucleotides, the CDR3 is TGTGCCAGCAGCAGGCAGGGTCCCCACAATGAGCAGTTCTTC. This gives the protein CASSRQGPHNEQFF. The V gene is TRBV7-9, the J gene TRBJ2-1, with D tentatively TRBD1 (5 bases). The ends were cut back, 5 bases at V and 5 bases at J, with 13 bases in the middle. CDR1 is SEHNR, CDR2 FQNEAQ, per germline (reference sequence). The CDR3 length is 14 residues.

This clone was seen a handful of times. V is TRBV7-2 and J is TRBJ2-1; TRBD2 matches at 11 bases. This CDR3 has 17 residues. The V gene's germline CDR1 is SGHTA and CDR2 FQGNSA. The J segment lost 0 bases and the V segment lost 1 base, leaving 2 bases of the junction unmatched. CDR3 region: CASSLDGTSGSYNEQFF. The CDR3, as DNA: TGTGCCAGCAGCTTAGATGGGACTAGCGGCTCCTACAATGAGCAGTTCTTC.

The chain employs TRBV18 and TRBJ1-1, with D possibly being TRBD1 (5 bases). Germline CDR1 is KGHSH and CDR2 is LQKENI. The germline V and J ends were trimmed by 0 bases and 5 bases, with 10 bases remaining between them. CDR3 size: 14 residues. In DNA, the CDR3 is TGTGCCAGCTCACCACCTTCCCAGGGAACTGAAGCTTTCTTT. It yields the protein CASSPPSQGTEAFF.

The chain recombines TRBV14 with TRBJ2-5, with 9 positions matching TRBD1. With the DNA end fitting TRBJ2-7 better, the J assignment may be wrong. Germline CDR1 SGHDN, CDR2 FVKESK. The CDR3 contains 13 residues. The CDR3 spells CASTRDRVGEQYF. The CDR3 DNA reads as TGTGCCAGCACCCGGGACAGGGTGGGCGAGCAGTACTTC.